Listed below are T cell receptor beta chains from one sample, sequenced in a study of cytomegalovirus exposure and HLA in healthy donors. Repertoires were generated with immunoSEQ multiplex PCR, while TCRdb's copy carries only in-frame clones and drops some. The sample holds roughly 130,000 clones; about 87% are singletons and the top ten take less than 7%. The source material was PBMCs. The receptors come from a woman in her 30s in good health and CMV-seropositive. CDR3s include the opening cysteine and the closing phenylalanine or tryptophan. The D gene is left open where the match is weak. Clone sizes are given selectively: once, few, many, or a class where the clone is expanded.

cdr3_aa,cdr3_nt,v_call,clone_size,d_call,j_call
CASSLARGAGASTDTQYF,TGTGCCAGCAGCTTAGCGCGCGGAGCGGGGGCTAGCACAGATACGCAGTATTTT,TRBV7-2,.,TRBD2,TRBJ2-3
CASSLYQRETQYF,TGCGCCAGCAGCTTGTACCAGAGGGAGACCCAGTACTTC,TRBV5-1,.,.,TRBJ2-5
CASSLAGAGRSNQPQHF,TGTGCCAGCAGCTTAGCTGGGGCAGGCCGTAGCAATCAGCCCCAGCATTTT,TRBV7-9,.,.,TRBJ1-5
CASSVRGASAYYEQYF,TGTGCCAGCAGCGTCCGGGGGGCTAGCGCGTACTACGAGCAGTACTTC,TRBV4-2,.,.,TRBJ2-7
CASSWGANYGYTF,TGTGCCAGCAGTTGGGGAGCTAACTATGGCTACACCTTC,TRBV28,.,.,TRBJ1-2
CASRRVSTGITDTQYF,TGTGCCAGCAGACGAGTCTCCACCGGGATCACAGATACGCAGTATTTT,TRBV7-2,.,.,TRBJ2-3
CASSERGRDGNEQFF,TGTGCCAGCAGTGAACGAGGGAGGGATGGGAATGAGCAGTTCTTC,TRBV2,.,TRBD2,TRBJ2-1
CASSRTGDNSPLHF,TGTGCCAGCAGTCGGACAGGGGATAATTCACCCCTCCACTTT,TRBV2,few,TRBD1,TRBJ1-6
CASSYSASQIVGYTF,TGTGCCAGCAGTTACTCGGCCAGTCAGATCGTTGGCTACACCTTC,TRBV6-5,.,.,TRBJ1-2
CSVELTGNEQFF,TGCAGCGTTGAATTGACGGGCAATGAGCAGTTCTTC,TRBV29-1,.,.,TRBJ2-1
CASSLKGAGGFDEQFF,TGTGCCAGCAGCTTGAAGGGGGCGGGAGGATTCGATGAGCAGTTCTTC,TRBV5-6,.,.,TRBJ2-1
CASSWRQGSYEQYF,TGTGCCAGCAGTTGGAGACAGGGCTCCTACGAGCAGTACTTC,TRBV28,.,TRBD1,TRBJ2-7
CSAKTRDTQYF,TGCAGTGCTAAGACAAGAGATACGCAGTATTTT,TRBV20-1,.,.,TRBJ2-3
CASSDSMPGQFF,TGTGCCAGCAGTGACAGCATGCCGGGGCAGTTCTTC,TRBV28,.,.,TRBJ2-1
CASSSGTGLHEQYF,TGTGCCAGCAGCTCCGGGACAGGGCTCCACGAGCAGTACTTC,TRBV9,.,TRBD1,TRBJ2-7
CASRGTGLGYTEAFF,TGTGCCAGCAGGGGGACAGGCCTCGGTTACACTGAAGCTTTCTTT,TRBV6-6,.,TRBD1,TRBJ1-1
CASSLMGTGGLTGELFF,TGTGCCAGCAGCTTAATGGGAACAGGGGGCTTGACCGGGGAGCTGTTTTTT,TRBV11-2,.,TRBD1,TRBJ2-2
CASSLPGLAEEQFF,TGTGCCAGCAGCTTACCGGGACTAGCGGAGGAGCAGTTCTTC,TRBV7-9,.,TRBD2,TRBJ2-1
CASSSGGSNQETQYF,TGTGCCAGCAGCTCGGGGGGGAGCAACCAAGAGACCCAGTACTTC,TRBV7-7,.,TRBD2,TRBJ2-5
CASSSGPQGTSYEQYF,TGCGCCAGCAGCTCGGGACCCCAGGGGACCTCCTACGAGCAGTACTTC,TRBV5-1,.,.,TRBJ2-7
CSASEVYEQYF,TGCAGTGCTAGCGAGGTATACGAGCAGTACTTC,TRBV20-1,once,.,TRBJ2-7
CASSLASGHYEQYF,TGTGCCAGCAGCTTAGCTAGCGGTCACTACGAGCAGTACTTC,TRBV11-2,many,TRBD2,TRBJ2-7
CASSEAAGELFF,TGTGCCAGCAGTGAGGCAGCCGGGGAGCTGTTTTTT,TRBV25-1,few,.,TRBJ2-2
CASSFFRALPNTEAFF,TGTGCCAGCAGCTTTTTCAGGGCCCTCCCGAACACTGAAGCTTTCTTT,TRBV5-6,.,.,TRBJ1-1
CSVETDSANNEQFF,TGCAGCGTTGAAACGGACAGCGCTAACAATGAGCAGTTCTTC,TRBV29-1,.,.,TRBJ2-1
CASGPTGGGTDTQYF,TGCGCCAGCGGCCCCACGGGAGGCGGCACAGATACGCAGTATTTT,TRBV5-1,.,TRBD2,TRBJ2-3
CASEPPDRGNQPQHF,TGTGCCAGCGAACCCCCAGACAGGGGAAATCAGCCCCAGCATTTT,TRBV28,.,TRBD1,TRBJ1-5
CASSLGEGLSYEQYF,TGTGCCAGCAGCTTAGGCGAGGGTTTGAGCTACGAGCAGTACTTC,TRBV7-6,.,.,TRBJ2-7
CASSLSQGRLNTEAFF,TGCGCCAGCAGCCTCTCACAGGGGCGATTGAACACTGAAGCTTTCTTT,TRBV4-1,.,TRBD1,TRBJ1-1
CASRLDRERNTEAFF,TGTGCCAGCAGACTCGACAGGGAGAGAAACACTGAAGCTTTCTTT,TRBV2,.,TRBD1,TRBJ1-1
CASSLGQGWEKLFF,TGTGCCAGCAGCTTAGGACAGGGATGGGAAAAACTGTTTTTT,TRBV7-9,.,TRBD1,TRBJ1-4
CASKKIRAWDTEAFF,TGCGCCAGCAAAAAAATCAGGGCCTGGGACACTGAAGCTTTCTTT,TRBV10-2,.,.,TRBJ1-1
CAISDPGGVETQYF,TGTGCCATCAGCGACCCGGGGGGGGTGGAGACCCAGTACTTC,TRBV10-3,.,TRBD2,TRBJ2-5
CASSLLSTDTQYF,TGTGCCAGCTCCCTGTTGAGCACAGATACGCAGTATTTT,TRBV18,.,.,TRBJ2-3
CASSSFRTGKSQPQHF,TGTGCCAGCAGCTCCTTCCGGACAGGGAAGAGTCAGCCCCAGCATTTT,TRBV7-2,.,TRBD1,TRBJ1-5
CASSELRSGEGEAFF,TGTGCCAGCAGTGAACTCCGATCGGGGGAAGGCGAAGCTTTCTTT,TRBV2,.,.,TRBJ1-1